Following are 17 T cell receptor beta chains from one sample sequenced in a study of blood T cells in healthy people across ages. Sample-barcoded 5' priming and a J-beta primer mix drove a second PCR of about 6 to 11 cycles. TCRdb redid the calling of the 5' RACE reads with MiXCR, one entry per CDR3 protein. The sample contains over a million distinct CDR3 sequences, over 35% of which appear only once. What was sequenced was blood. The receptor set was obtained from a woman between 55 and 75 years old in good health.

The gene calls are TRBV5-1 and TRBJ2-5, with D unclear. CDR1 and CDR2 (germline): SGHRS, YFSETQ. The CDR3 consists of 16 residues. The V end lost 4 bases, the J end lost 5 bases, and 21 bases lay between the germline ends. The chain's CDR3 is CASSEAATSLRETQYF. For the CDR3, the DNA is TGCGCCAGCAGCGAAGCTGCCACGAGTTTACGGGAGACCCAGTACTTC.

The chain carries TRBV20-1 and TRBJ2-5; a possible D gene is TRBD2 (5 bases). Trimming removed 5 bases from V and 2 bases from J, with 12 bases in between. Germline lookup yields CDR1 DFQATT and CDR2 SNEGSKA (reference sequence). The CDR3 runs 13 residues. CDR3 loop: CSAYRAAQETQYF. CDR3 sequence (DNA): TGCAGTGCTTACCGAGCGGCACAAGAGACCCAGTACTTC.

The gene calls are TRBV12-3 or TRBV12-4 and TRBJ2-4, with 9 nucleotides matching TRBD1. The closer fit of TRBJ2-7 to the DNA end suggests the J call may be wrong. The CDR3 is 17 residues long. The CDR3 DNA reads TGTGCCAGCAGTTTTAACCTAGGCGACAGGGGGACCTACGAGCAGTACTTC. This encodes CASSFNLGDRGTYEQYF.

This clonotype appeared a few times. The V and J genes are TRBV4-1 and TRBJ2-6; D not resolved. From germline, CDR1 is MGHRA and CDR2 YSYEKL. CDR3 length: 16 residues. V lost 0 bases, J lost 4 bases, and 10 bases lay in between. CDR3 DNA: TGCGCCAGCAGCCAAGACACACCCTTGGGGGCCAACGTCCTGACTTTC. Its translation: CASSQDTPLGANVLTF.

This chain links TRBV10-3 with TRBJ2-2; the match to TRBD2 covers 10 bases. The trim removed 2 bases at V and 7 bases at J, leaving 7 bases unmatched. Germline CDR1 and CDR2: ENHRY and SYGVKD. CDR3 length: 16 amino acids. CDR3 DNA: TGTGCCATCAGTGAGGCTAGCGGGAGTGGTATCGGGGAGCTGTTTTTT. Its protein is CAISEASGSGIGELFF.

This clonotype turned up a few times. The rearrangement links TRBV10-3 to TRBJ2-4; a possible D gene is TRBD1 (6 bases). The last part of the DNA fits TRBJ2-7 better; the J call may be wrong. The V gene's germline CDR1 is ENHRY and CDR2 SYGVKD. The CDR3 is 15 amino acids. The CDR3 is CVLPGTHLRGYEQYF. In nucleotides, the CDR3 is TGTGTCTTGCCCGGGACACACTTGAGGGGCTACGAGCAGTACTTC.

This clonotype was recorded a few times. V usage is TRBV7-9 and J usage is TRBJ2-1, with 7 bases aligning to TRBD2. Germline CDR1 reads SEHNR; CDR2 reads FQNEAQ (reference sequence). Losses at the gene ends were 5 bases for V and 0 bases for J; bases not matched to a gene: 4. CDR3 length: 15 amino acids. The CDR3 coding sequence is TGTGCCAGCAGCCAGGGACTACCCTCCTACAATGAGCAGTTCTTC. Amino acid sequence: CASSQGLPSYNEQFF.

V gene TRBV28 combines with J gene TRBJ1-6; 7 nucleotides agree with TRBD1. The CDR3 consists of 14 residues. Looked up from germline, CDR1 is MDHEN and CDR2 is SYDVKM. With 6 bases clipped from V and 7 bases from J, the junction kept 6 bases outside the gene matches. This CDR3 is CASRRQGVNSPLHF. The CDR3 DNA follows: TGTGCCAGCAGACGACAGGGTGTAAATTCACCCCTCCACTTT.

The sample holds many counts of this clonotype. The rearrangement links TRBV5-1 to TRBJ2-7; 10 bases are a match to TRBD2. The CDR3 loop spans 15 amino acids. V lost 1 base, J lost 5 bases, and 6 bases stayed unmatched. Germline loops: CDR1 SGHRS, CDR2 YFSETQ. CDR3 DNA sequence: TGCGCCAGCAGCTTGACCGCGCTAGCGGGAGACGAGCAGTACTTC. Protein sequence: CASSLTALAGDEQYF. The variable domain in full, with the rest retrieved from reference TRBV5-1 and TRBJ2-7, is KAGVTQTPRYLIKTRGQQVTLSCSPISGHRSVSWYQQTPGQGLQFLFEYFSETQRNKGNFPGRFSGRQFSNSRSEMNVSTLELGDSALYLCASSLTALAGDEQYFGPGTRLTVT.

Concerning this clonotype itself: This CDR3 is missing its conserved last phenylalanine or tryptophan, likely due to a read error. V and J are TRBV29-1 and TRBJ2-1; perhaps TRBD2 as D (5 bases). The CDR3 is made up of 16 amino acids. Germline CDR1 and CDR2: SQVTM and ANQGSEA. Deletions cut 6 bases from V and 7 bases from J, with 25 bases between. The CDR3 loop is CSVSGLREKQTNEQFV. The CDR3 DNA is TGCAGCGTCTCCGGGTTAAGGGAGAAACAAACGAATGAGCAGTTCGTC.

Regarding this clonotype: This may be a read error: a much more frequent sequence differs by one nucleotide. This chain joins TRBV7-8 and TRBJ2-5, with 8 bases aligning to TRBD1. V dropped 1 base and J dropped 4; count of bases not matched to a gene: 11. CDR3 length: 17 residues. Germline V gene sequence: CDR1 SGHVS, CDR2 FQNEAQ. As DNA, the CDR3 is TGTGCCAGCAGCTTAGGACAGGGGATGCGCCTGGGAGAGACCCAGTACTTC. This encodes CASSLGQGMRLGETQYF.

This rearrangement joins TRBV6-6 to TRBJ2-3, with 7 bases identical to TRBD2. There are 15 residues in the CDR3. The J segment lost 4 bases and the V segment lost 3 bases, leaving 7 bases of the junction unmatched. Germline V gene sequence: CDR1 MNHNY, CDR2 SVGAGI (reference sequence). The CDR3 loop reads CASSYGGGEADTQYF. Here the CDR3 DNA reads TGTGCCAGCAGTTATGGGGGGGGAGAAGCAGATACGCAGTATTTT.

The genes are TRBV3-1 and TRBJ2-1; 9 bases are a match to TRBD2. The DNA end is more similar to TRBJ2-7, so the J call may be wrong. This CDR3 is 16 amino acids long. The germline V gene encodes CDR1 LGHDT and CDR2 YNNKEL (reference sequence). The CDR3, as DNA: TGTGCCAGCAGCCATCCTAGCGGGACCCTCTACAATGAGCAGTACTTC. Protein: CASSHPSGTLYNEQYF.

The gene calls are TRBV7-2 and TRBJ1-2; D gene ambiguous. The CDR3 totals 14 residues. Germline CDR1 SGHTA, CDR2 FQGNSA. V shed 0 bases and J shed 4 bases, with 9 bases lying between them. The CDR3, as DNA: TGTGCCAGCAGCTTAGCCGGCAGTCTCTATGGCTACACCTTC. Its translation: CASSLAGSLYGYTF.

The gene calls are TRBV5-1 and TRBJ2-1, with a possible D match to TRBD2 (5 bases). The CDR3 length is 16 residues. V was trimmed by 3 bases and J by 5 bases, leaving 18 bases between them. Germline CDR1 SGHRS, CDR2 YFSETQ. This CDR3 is CASSWGRETVNNEQFF. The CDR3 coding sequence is TGCGCCAGCAGCTGGGGTCGGGAAACCGTTAACAATGAGCAGTTCTTC.

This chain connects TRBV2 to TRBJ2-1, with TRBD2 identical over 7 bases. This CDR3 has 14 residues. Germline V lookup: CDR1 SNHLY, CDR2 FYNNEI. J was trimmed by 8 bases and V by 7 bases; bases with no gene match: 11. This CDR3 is CASKGTTRKDEQFF. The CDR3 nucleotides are TGTGCCAGCAAAGGGACTACCCGAAAGGATGAGCAGTTCTTC. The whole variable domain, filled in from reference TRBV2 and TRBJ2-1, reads EPEVTQTPSHQVTQMGQEVILRCVPISNHLYFYWYRQILGQKVEFLVSFYNNEISEKSEIFDDQFSVERPDGSNFTLKIRSTKLEDSAMYFCASKGTTRKDEQFFGPGTRLTVL.

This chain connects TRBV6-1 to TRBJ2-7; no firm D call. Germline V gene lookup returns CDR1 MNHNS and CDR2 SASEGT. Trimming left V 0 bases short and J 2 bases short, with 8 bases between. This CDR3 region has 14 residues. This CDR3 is CASSEALTAYEQYF. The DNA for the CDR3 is TGTGCCAGCAGTGAAGCGCTTACAGCCTACGAGCAGTACTTC.